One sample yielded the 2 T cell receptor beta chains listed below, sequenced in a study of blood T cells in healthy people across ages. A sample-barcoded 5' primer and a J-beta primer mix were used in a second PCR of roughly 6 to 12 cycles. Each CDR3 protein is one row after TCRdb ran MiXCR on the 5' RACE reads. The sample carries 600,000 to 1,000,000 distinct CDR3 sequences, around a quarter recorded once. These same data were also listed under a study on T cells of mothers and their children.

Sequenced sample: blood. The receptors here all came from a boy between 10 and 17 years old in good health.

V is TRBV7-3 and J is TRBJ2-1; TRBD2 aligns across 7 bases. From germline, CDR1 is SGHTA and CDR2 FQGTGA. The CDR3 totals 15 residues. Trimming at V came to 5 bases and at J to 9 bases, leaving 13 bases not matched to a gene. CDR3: CASSPLGAGVGEQFF. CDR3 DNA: TGTGCCAGCAGCCCCCTCGGGGCGGGAGTGGGTGAGCAGTTCTTC.

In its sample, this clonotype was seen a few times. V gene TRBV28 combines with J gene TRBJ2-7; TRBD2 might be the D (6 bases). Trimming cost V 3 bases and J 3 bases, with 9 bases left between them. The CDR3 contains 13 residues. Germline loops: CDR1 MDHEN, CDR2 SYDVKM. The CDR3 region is CASSLDYYYEQYF. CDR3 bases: TGTGCCAGCAGTTTGGACTACTACTACGAGCAGTACTTC. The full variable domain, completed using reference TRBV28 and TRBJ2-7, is DVKVTQSSRYLVKRTGEKVFLECVQDMDHENMFWYRQDPGLGLRLIYFSYDVKMKEKGDIPEGYSVSREKKERFSLILESASTNQTSMYLCASSLDYYYEQYFGPGTRLTVT.